The rows below give T cell receptor beta chains drawn from one sample of a study of blood T cell repertoires in COVID-19. The method was immunoSEQ multiplex PCR; TCRdb's version includes in-frame clones alone and lacks a portion of them. The table has roughly 70,000 clones, 85% to 90% seen once. The specimen was peripheral blood. Receptor source: a man aged 50 or older with active COVID-19. Each CDR3 is given with its conserved first and last residue. D genes are given only for firm matches. Size values are once, few and many counts, or a class for expanded clones, and some rows have none.

cdr3_aa: CASSLGADQETQYF
cdr3_nt: TGTGCCAGCAGCTTAGGAGCGGATCAAGAGACCCAGTACTTC
d_call: NA
cdr3_length: 14
v_call: TRBV7-2
j_call: TRBJ2-5
clone_size: NA

cdr3_aa: CASSLGTGDGNTIYF
cdr3_nt: TGTGCCAGCAGTTTAGGGACAGGAGATGGAAACACCATATATTTT
d_call: TRBD1
cdr3_length: 15
v_call: TRBV28
j_call: TRBJ1-3
clone_size: NA

cdr3_aa: CASRHTSGANVLTF
cdr3_nt: TGTGCCAGCAGACACACCTCTGGGGCCAACGTCCTGACTTTC
d_call: NA
cdr3_length: 14
v_call: TRBV6-4
j_call: TRBJ2-6
clone_size: NA

cdr3_aa: CASSYKRGVPYNEQFF
cdr3_nt: TGTGCCAGCAGTTACAAGCGGGGGGTACCCTACAATGAGCAGTTCTTC
d_call: TRBD2
cdr3_length: 16
v_call: TRBV6-5
j_call: TRBJ2-1
clone_size: NA

cdr3_aa: CASSPPGQGNEQFF
cdr3_nt: TGTGCCAGCAGTCCACCGGGACAGGGCAATGAGCAGTTCTTC
d_call: TRBD1
cdr3_length: 14
v_call: TRBV28
j_call: TRBJ2-1
clone_size: NA

cdr3_aa: CASSLGAENIQYF
cdr3_nt: TGCGCCAGCAGCTTGGGGGCAGAAAACATTCAGTACTTC
d_call: NA
cdr3_length: 13
v_call: TRBV5-1
j_call: TRBJ2-4
clone_size: NA

cdr3_aa: CASSGRQGLMGTNEKLFF
cdr3_nt: TGCGCCAGCAGCGGGAGACAGGGTTTAATGGGAACTAATGAAAAACTGTTTTTT
d_call: TRBD1
cdr3_length: 18
v_call: TRBV4-1
j_call: TRBJ1-4
clone_size: NA

cdr3_aa: CASRTKPTGANVLTF
cdr3_nt: TGTGCCAGCAGAACCAAGCCTACTGGGGCCAACGTCCTGACTTTC
d_call: NA
cdr3_length: 15
v_call: TRBV6-5
j_call: TRBJ2-6
clone_size: NA

cdr3_aa: CASSLGDSANTGELFF
cdr3_nt: TGCGCCAGCAGCTTAGGGGACAGCGCGAACACCGGGGAGCTGTTTTTT
d_call: TRBD1
cdr3_length: 16
v_call: TRBV5-1
j_call: TRBJ2-2
clone_size: NA

cdr3_aa: CASSLEVARSSYEQYF
cdr3_nt: TGTGCCAGCAGCTTAGAAGTGGCCAGAAGCTCCTACGAGCAGTACTTC
d_call: NA
cdr3_length: 16
v_call: TRBV7-8
j_call: TRBJ2-7
clone_size: NA

cdr3_aa: CASSKTRGVIEQFF
cdr3_nt: TGTGCCAGCAGTAAGACTAGAGGAGTAATTGAGCAGTTCTTC
d_call: NA
cdr3_length: 14
v_call: TRBV6-5
j_call: TRBJ2-1
clone_size: NA

cdr3_aa: CASSPFDLGEKLFF
cdr3_nt: TGTGCCAGCAGCCCGTTCGACCTAGGTGAAAAACTGTTTTTT
d_call: NA
cdr3_length: 14
v_call: TRBV7-9
j_call: TRBJ1-4
clone_size: NA

cdr3_aa: CSAAGPGPPEQFF
cdr3_nt: TGCAGCGCAGCGGGGCCAGGTCCTCCTGAGCAGTTCTTC
d_call: TRBD2
cdr3_length: 13
v_call: TRBV29-1
j_call: TRBJ2-1
clone_size: few

cdr3_aa: CASSLRGSPRTEAFF
cdr3_nt: TGTGCCAGCAGCTTAAGGGGGTCCCCGCGCACTGAAGCTTTCTTT
d_call: NA
cdr3_length: 15
v_call: TRBV7-2
j_call: TRBJ1-1
clone_size: NA

cdr3_aa: CASWQGMNTEAFF
cdr3_nt: TGTGCCAGTTGGCAGGGGATGAACACTGAAGCTTTCTTT
d_call: NA
cdr3_length: 13
v_call: TRBV7-3
j_call: TRBJ1-1
clone_size: NA

cdr3_aa: CASSFSENNQPQHF
cdr3_nt: TGTGCCAGCAGCTTCTCGGAGAACAATCAGCCCCAGCATTTT
d_call: NA
cdr3_length: 14
v_call: TRBV7-9
j_call: TRBJ1-5
clone_size: NA

cdr3_aa: CASSFGGVSANTEAFF
cdr3_nt: TGTGCCAGCAGTTTTGGGGGGGTGAGTGCGAACACTGAAGCTTTCTTT
d_call: NA
cdr3_length: 16
v_call: TRBV27
j_call: TRBJ1-1
clone_size: NA

cdr3_aa: CASSLELAGGPSYEQFF
cdr3_nt: TGTGCCAGCAGCTTAGAACTAGCGGGGGGGCCTTCGTATGAGCAGTTCTTC
d_call: TRBD2
cdr3_length: 17
v_call: TRBV11-2
j_call: TRBJ2-1
clone_size: NA

cdr3_aa: CASSSSREITYNEQFF
cdr3_nt: TGTGCCAGCAGTTCCTCTCGGGAGATAACCTACAATGAGCAGTTCTTC
d_call: NA
cdr3_length: 16
v_call: TRBV28
j_call: TRBJ2-1
clone_size: NA

cdr3_aa: CASSQKLDRNEKLFF
cdr3_nt: TGTGCCAGCAGTCAGAAGTTGGACAGGAATGAAAAACTGTTTTTT
d_call: TRBD1
cdr3_length: 15
v_call: TRBV7-9
j_call: TRBJ1-4
clone_size: NA

cdr3_aa: CATRAGNNEQFF
cdr3_nt: TGTGCCACCAGGGCGGGAAACAATGAGCAGTTCTTC
d_call: NA
cdr3_length: 12
v_call: TRBV15
j_call: TRBJ2-1
clone_size: NA

cdr3_aa: CTSSQDLLRAPTYYEQYF
cdr3_nt: TGCACCAGCAGCCAAGACCTTCTACGAGCGCCCACATACTACGAGCAGTACTTC
d_call: NA
cdr3_length: 18
v_call: TRBV1
j_call: TRBJ2-7
clone_size: once

cdr3_aa: CASSRTGHTGELFF
cdr3_nt: TGTGCCAGCAGCAGAACAGGGCACACCGGGGAGCTGTTTTTT
d_call: NA
cdr3_length: 14
v_call: TRBV6-5
j_call: TRBJ2-2
clone_size: NA

cdr3_aa: CASSIGDKQYF
cdr3_nt: TGTGCCAGTAGTATAGGAGACAAGCAGTACTTC
d_call: NA
cdr3_length: 11
v_call: TRBV19
j_call: TRBJ2-7
clone_size: NA

cdr3_aa: CASRSSRGYGYTF
cdr3_nt: TGTGCCAGCAGAAGCTCTCGTGGCTATGGCTACACCTTC
d_call: NA
cdr3_length: 13
v_call: TRBV3-1/TRBV3-2
j_call: TRBJ1-2
clone_size: NA

cdr3_aa: CAISESGGQGVQPQHF
cdr3_nt: TGTGCCATCAGTGAGTCGGGGGGACAGGGTGTTCAGCCCCAGCATTTT
d_call: TRBD1
cdr3_length: 16
v_call: TRBV10-3
j_call: TRBJ1-5
clone_size: many

cdr3_aa: CASSTGTGYTGELFF
cdr3_nt: TGTGCCAGTAGTACAGGGACAGGTTACACCGGGGAGCTGTTTTTT
d_call: TRBD1
cdr3_length: 15
v_call: TRBV19
j_call: TRBJ2-2
clone_size: NA

cdr3_aa: CASTFGGNQPQHF
cdr3_nt: TGTGCCAGCACTTTTGGAGGGAACCAGCCCCAGCATTTT
d_call: NA
cdr3_length: 13
v_call: TRBV7-9
j_call: TRBJ1-5
clone_size: few

cdr3_aa: CASSPRRLAYNEQFF
cdr3_nt: TGTGCCAGCTCACCAAGGAGACTAGCCTACAATGAGCAGTTCTTC
d_call: NA
cdr3_length: 15
v_call: TRBV18
j_call: TRBJ2-1
clone_size: NA

cdr3_aa: CASSQVPFSGGLRSKNIQYF
cdr3_nt: TGCGCCAGCAGCCAGGTACCCTTTAGCGGGGGACTGAGGAGCAAAAACATTCAGTACTTC
d_call: TRBD2
cdr3_length: 20
v_call: TRBV4-1
j_call: TRBJ2-4
clone_size: few

cdr3_aa: CASSLNRGNRNQPQHF
cdr3_nt: TGTGCCAGCAGCTTAAACAGGGGGAATCGGAATCAGCCCCAGCATTTT
d_call: TRBD1
cdr3_length: 16
v_call: TRBV5-6
j_call: TRBJ1-5
clone_size: NA

cdr3_aa: CASSVGTTGFENTIYF
cdr3_nt: TGTGCCAGCAGCGTGGGGACCACAGGGTTTGAAAACACCATATATTTT
d_call: NA
cdr3_length: 16
v_call: TRBV9
j_call: TRBJ1-3
clone_size: once

cdr3_aa: CASSPRQGPTTNEKLFF
cdr3_nt: TGTGCCAGCAGCCCTAGACAGGGGCCAACAACTAATGAAAAACTGTTTTTT
d_call: TRBD1
cdr3_length: 17
v_call: TRBV7-3
j_call: TRBJ1-4
clone_size: NA

cdr3_aa: CASSLVYSQGGGLFATNEKLFF
cdr3_nt: TGTGCCAGCAGTTTAGTCTACTCGCAGGGGGGCGGCTTATTTGCAACTAATGAAAAACTGTTTTTT
d_call: TRBD1
cdr3_length: 22
v_call: TRBV28
j_call: TRBJ1-4
clone_size: NA

cdr3_aa: CASSYYGEVDTGELFF
cdr3_nt: TGTGCCAGCAGTTACTACGGAGAGGTGGACACCGGGGAGCTGTTTTTT
d_call: NA
cdr3_length: 16
v_call: TRBV6-6
j_call: TRBJ2-2
clone_size: NA

cdr3_aa: CASSLAKTAYNSPLHF
cdr3_nt: TGTGCCAGCAGCTTAGCGAAGACAGCTTATAATTCACCCCTCCACTTT
d_call: NA
cdr3_length: 16
v_call: TRBV7-2
j_call: TRBJ1-6
clone_size: NA

cdr3_aa: CATSRAKAGGSYEQYF
cdr3_nt: TGTGCCACCAGCAGAGCTAAGGCGGGGGGATCCTACGAGCAGTACTTC
d_call: TRBD2
cdr3_length: 16
v_call: TRBV15
j_call: TRBJ2-7
clone_size: NA

cdr3_aa: CASSPSSSGGAEHTDTQYF
cdr3_nt: TGTGCCAGCAGCCCTTCCTCTAGCGGGGGGGCTGAACACACAGATACGCAGTATTTT
d_call: TRBD2
cdr3_length: 19
v_call: TRBV4-2
j_call: TRBJ2-3
clone_size: NA

cdr3_aa: CASREGQRNQPQHF
cdr3_nt: TGTGCCAGTAGGGAGGGACAGAGAAATCAGCCCCAGCATTTT
d_call: TRBD1
cdr3_length: 14
v_call: TRBV19
j_call: TRBJ1-5
clone_size: NA

cdr3_aa: CASFDRANTEAFF
cdr3_nt: TGCGCCAGCTTCGACAGGGCCAACACTGAAGCTTTCTTT
d_call: TRBD1
cdr3_length: 13
v_call: TRBV5-1
j_call: TRBJ1-1
clone_size: once

cdr3_aa: CASGQGYIRDGYTF
cdr3_nt: TGTGCCAGCGGGCAGGGGTACATAAGGGATGGCTACACCTTC
d_call: NA
cdr3_length: 14
v_call: TRBV3-1/TRBV3-2
j_call: TRBJ1-2
clone_size: NA

cdr3_aa: CAWTLPPGTSGTYEQYF
cdr3_nt: TGTGCCTGGACCCTACCCCCCGGGACTAGCGGGACCTACGAGCAGTACTTC
d_call: TRBD2
cdr3_length: 17
v_call: TRBV30
j_call: TRBJ2-7
clone_size: NA

cdr3_aa: CASSPGTSGGARYGEQFF
cdr3_nt: TGTGCCAGCAGCCCCGGGACTAGCGGGGGGGCTCGTTATGGTGAGCAGTTCTTC
d_call: TRBD2
cdr3_length: 18
v_call: TRBV9
j_call: TRBJ2-1
clone_size: NA

cdr3_aa: CASSPSLYEQYF
cdr3_nt: TGTGCCAGCAGTCCGTCCCTCTACGAGCAGTACTTC
d_call: NA
cdr3_length: 12
v_call: TRBV28
j_call: TRBJ2-7
clone_size: NA